This TCR beta chain is from a study of control samples from healthy donors and cancer patients. This clone was detected only once. This CDR3 contains 17 residues. CDR1 and CDR2 (germline): SGHRS, YFSETQ. The J segment lost 4 bases and the V segment lost 4 bases, leaving 12 bases of the junction unmatched. The data were produced by immunoSEQ multiplex PCR, yet TCRdb's version contains in-frame clones alone and is incomplete. The sample lists about 140,000 clones, about 89% occurring once. The chain links TRBV5-1 to TRBJ2-2; 8 nucleotides line up with TRBD2. The sample consisted of blood. This sequence was found in a man in his late teens or twenties in good health. CDR3 protein: CASSLRSGGGSTGELFF. In nucleotides, the CDR3 is TGCGCCAGCAGCCTAAGGTCCGGGGGGGGCTCCACCGGGGAGCTGTTTTTT. Filled out from reference TRBV5-1 and TRBJ2-2, the complete variable domain reads KAGVTQTPRYLIKTRGQQVTLSCSPISGHRSVSWYQQTPGQGLQFLFEYFSETQRNKGNFPGRFSGRQFSNSRSEMNVSTLELGDSALYLCASSLRSGGGSTGELFFGEGSRLTVL.